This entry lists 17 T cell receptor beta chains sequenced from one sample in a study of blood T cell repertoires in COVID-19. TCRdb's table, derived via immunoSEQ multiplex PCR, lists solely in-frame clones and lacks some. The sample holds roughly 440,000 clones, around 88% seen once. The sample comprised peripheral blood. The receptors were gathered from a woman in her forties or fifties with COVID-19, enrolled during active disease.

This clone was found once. The CDR3 sequence: CASSLDSTGRYGYTF. The CDR3 region has the DNA TGTGCCAGCAGCTTGGACTCGACAGGGAGATATGGCTACACCTTC. The chain joins TRBV5-4 to TRBJ1-2, with 7 bases aligning to TRBD1. CDR3 length equals 15 residues. V shed 0 bases, J shed 5 bases, and the junction held 7 bases outside the gene matches. Germline CDR1 reads SGHNT; CDR2 reads YYREEE (reference sequence).

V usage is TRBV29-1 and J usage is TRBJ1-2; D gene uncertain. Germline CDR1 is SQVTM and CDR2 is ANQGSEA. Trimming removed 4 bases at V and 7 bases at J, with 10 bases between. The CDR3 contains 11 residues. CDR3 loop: CSVGEGSGYTF. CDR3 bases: TGCAGCGTTGGCGAGGGTAGTGGCTACACCTTC.

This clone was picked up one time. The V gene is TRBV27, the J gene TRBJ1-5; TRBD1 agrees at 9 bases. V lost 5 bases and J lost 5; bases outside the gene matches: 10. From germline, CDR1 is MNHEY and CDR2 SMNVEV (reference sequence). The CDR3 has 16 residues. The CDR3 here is CASSPMTGGFDQPQHF. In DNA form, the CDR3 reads TGTGCCAGCAGTCCCATGACAGGGGGTTTCGATCAGCCCCAGCATTTT.

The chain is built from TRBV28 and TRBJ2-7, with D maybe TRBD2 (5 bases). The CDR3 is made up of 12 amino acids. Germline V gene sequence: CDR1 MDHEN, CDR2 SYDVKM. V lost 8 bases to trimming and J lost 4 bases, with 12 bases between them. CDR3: CASEGPWYEQYF. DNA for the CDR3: TGTGCCAGCGAGGGCCCTTGGTACGAGCAGTACTTC.

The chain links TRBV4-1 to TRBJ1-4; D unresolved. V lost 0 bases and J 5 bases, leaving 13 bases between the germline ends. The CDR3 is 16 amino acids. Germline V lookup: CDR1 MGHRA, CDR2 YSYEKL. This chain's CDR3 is CASSQEWREGNEKLFF. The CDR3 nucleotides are TGCGCCAGCAGCCAAGAGTGGAGGGAAGGGAATGAAAAACTGTTTTTT.

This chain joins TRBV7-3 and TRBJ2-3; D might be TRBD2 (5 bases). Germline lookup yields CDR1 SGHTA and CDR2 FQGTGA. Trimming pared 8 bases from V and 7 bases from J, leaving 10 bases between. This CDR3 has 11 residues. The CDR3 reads CASGEMHTQYF. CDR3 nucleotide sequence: TGTGCCAGCGGGGAGATGCATACGCAGTATTTT.

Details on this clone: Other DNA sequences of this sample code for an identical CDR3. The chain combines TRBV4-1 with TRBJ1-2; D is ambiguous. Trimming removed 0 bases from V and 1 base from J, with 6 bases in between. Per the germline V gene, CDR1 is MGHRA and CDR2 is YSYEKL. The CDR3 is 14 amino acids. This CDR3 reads CASSQDEGNYGYTF. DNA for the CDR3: TGCGCCAGCAGCCAAGATGAGGGTAACTATGGCTACACCTTC.

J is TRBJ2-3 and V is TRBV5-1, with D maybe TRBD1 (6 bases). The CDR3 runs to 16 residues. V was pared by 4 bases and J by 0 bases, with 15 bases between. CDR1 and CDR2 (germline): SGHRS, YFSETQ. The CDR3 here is CASSPRRTASTDTQYF. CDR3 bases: TGCGCCAGCAGCCCCCGTCGGACAGCCAGCACAGATACGCAGTATTTT.

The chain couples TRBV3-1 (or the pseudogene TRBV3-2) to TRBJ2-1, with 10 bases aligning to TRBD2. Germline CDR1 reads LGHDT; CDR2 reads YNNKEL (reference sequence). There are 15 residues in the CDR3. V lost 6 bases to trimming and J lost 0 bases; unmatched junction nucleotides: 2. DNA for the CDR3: TGTGCCAGCAGACGACTAGCGGGCTCCTACAATGAGCAGTTCTTC. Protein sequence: CASRRLAGSYNEQFF.

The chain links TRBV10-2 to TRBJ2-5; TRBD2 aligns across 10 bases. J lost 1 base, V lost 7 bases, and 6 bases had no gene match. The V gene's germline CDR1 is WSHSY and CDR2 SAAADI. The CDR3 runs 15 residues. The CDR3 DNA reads TGCGCCAGCACGGGCCTAGCGGGGGCCCAAGAGACCCAGTACTTC. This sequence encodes CASTGLAGAQETQYF.

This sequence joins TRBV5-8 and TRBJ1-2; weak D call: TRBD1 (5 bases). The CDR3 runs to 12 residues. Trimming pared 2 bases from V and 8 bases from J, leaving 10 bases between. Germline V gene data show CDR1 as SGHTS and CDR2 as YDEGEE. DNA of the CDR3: TGTGCCAGCAGCTTAAACAGGTTGGGCTACACCTTC. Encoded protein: CASSLNRLGYTF.

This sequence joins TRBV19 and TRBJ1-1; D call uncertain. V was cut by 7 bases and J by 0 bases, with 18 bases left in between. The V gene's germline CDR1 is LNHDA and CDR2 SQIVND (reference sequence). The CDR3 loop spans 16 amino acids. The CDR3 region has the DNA TGTGCCAGTACAGTATATGGGCCGCTCCTGAACACTGAAGCTTTCTTT. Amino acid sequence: CASTVYGPLLNTEAFF.

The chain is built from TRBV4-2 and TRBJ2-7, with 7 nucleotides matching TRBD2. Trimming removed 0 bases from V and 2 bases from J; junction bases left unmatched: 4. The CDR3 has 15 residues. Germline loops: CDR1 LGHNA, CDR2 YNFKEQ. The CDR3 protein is CASSQDGGGTYEQYF. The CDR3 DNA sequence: TGTGCCAGCAGCCAAGACGGCGGGGGTACCTACGAGCAGTACTTC.

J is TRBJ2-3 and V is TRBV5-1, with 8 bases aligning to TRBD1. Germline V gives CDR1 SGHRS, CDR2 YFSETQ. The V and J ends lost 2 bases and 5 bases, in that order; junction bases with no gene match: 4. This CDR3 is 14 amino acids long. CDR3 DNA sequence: TGCGCCAGCAGCTTTTTGGACAGGGTAGATACGCAGTATTTT. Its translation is CASSFLDRVDTQYF.

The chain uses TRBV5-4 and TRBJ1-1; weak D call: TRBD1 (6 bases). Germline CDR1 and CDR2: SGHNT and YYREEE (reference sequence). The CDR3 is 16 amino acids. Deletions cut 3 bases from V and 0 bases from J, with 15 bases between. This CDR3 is CASSSRDTLMNTEAFF. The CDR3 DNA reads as TGTGCCAGCAGCTCTAGGGACACCCTTATGAACACTGAAGCTTTCTTT.

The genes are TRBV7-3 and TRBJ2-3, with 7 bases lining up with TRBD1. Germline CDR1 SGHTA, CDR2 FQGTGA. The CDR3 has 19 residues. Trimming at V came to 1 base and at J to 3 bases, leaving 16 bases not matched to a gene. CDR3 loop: CASSLKRRLTGLGTDTQYF. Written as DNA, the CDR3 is TGTGCCAGCAGCTTAAAGCGGAGACTGACAGGGTTGGGGACAGATACGCAGTATTTT.

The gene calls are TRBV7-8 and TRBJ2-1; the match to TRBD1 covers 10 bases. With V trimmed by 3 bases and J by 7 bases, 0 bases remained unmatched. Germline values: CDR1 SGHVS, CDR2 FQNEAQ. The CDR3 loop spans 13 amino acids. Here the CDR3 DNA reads TGTGCCAGCAGCTTGGACAGGGGGAATGAGCAGTTCTTC. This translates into CASSLDRGNEQFF.